Each of the 6 T cell receptor beta chains below was sequenced from the same sample in a study of control samples from healthy donors and cancer patients. Sequencing was performed with immunoSEQ multiplex PCR; in TCRdb, only in-frame clones are kept and a portion is missing. The table lists roughly 130,000 clones, over 85% of them singletons. The sequencing sample was made of blood. These receptors were obtained from a man aged 30 to 39 in good health.

V and J are TRBV7-9 and TRBJ2-1; 10 nucleotides line up with TRBD1. J was trimmed by 2 bases and V by 0 bases; bases with no gene match: 7. The CDR3 length is 18 residues. Germline V lookup: CDR1 SEHNR, CDR2 FQNEAQ (reference sequence). CDR3 DNA: TGTGCCAGCAGCTTAGCACCCCCCGGGACAGGGGCCTACAATGAGCAGTTCTTC. It encodes CASSLAPPGTGAYNEQFF. Filled out from reference TRBV7-9 and TRBJ2-1, the complete variable domain reads DTGVSQNPRHKITKRGQNVTFRCDPISEHNRLYWYRQTLGQGPEFLTYFQNEAQLEKSRLLSDRFSAERPKGSFSTLEIQRTEQGDSAMYLCASSLAPPGTGAYNEQFFGPGTRLTVL.

The chain joins TRBV4-1 to TRBJ2-4, with 16 bases lining up with TRBD2. Germline V lookup: CDR1 MGHRA, CDR2 YSYEKL. The CDR3 spans 21 residues. V lost 0 bases to trimming and J lost 1 base; unmatched junction nucleotides: 9. The CDR3 DNA sequence: TGCGCCAGCAGCCAAGATGTGGGACTAGCGGGGGGGCGGGTCGCCAAAAACATTCAGTACTTC. Translating it yields CASSQDVGLAGGRVAKNIQYF.

The chain links TRBV28 to TRBJ2-2; either TRBD1 or TRBD2 may supply D (6 bases each). Trimming took off 3 bases at V and 6 bases at J, with 17 bases between the two ends. The germline CDR1 and CDR2 sequences are MDHEN and SYDVKM. CDR3 size: 16 residues. In nucleotides, the CDR3 is TGTGCCAGCAGTTTCAGAGGGGGGCCTCCCCCCGGGGAGCTGTTTTTT. Translated, it gives CASSFRGGPPPGELFF.

J is TRBJ1-5 and V is TRBV18; D is unresolved. CDR3 length equals 16 residues. CDR1 and CDR2 (germline): KGHSH, LQKENI. The ends were cut back, 6 bases at V and 0 bases at J, with 15 bases in the middle. The CDR3 region is CASSYSTVNSNQPQHF. The CDR3 coding sequence is TGTGCCAGCTCTTACTCGACGGTGAATAGCAATCAGCCCCAGCATTTT.

This rearrangement joins TRBV6-2 or TRBV6-3 to TRBJ2-5, with D possibly being TRBD2 (6 bases). This CDR3 spans 15 amino acids. Germline assignment: CDR1 MNHEY and CDR2 SVGEGT. The V end lost 3 bases, the J end lost 0 bases, and 11 bases lay between the germline ends. CDR3 region: CASSYTGLHQETQYF. The CDR3 DNA reads as TGTGCCAGCAGTTATACGGGACTCCACCAAGAGACCCAGTACTTC.

The chain couples TRBV2 to TRBJ2-3; 9 positions match TRBD1. Trimming took 3 bases from V and 5 from J; bases not matched to a gene: 6. Germline loops: CDR1 SNHLY, CDR2 FYNNEI. The CDR3 extends over 15 amino acids. CDR3 sequence: CASSDGGQGGDTQYF. CDR3 nucleotide sequence: TGTGCCAGCAGTGATGGGGGACAGGGTGGAGATACGCAGTATTTT.